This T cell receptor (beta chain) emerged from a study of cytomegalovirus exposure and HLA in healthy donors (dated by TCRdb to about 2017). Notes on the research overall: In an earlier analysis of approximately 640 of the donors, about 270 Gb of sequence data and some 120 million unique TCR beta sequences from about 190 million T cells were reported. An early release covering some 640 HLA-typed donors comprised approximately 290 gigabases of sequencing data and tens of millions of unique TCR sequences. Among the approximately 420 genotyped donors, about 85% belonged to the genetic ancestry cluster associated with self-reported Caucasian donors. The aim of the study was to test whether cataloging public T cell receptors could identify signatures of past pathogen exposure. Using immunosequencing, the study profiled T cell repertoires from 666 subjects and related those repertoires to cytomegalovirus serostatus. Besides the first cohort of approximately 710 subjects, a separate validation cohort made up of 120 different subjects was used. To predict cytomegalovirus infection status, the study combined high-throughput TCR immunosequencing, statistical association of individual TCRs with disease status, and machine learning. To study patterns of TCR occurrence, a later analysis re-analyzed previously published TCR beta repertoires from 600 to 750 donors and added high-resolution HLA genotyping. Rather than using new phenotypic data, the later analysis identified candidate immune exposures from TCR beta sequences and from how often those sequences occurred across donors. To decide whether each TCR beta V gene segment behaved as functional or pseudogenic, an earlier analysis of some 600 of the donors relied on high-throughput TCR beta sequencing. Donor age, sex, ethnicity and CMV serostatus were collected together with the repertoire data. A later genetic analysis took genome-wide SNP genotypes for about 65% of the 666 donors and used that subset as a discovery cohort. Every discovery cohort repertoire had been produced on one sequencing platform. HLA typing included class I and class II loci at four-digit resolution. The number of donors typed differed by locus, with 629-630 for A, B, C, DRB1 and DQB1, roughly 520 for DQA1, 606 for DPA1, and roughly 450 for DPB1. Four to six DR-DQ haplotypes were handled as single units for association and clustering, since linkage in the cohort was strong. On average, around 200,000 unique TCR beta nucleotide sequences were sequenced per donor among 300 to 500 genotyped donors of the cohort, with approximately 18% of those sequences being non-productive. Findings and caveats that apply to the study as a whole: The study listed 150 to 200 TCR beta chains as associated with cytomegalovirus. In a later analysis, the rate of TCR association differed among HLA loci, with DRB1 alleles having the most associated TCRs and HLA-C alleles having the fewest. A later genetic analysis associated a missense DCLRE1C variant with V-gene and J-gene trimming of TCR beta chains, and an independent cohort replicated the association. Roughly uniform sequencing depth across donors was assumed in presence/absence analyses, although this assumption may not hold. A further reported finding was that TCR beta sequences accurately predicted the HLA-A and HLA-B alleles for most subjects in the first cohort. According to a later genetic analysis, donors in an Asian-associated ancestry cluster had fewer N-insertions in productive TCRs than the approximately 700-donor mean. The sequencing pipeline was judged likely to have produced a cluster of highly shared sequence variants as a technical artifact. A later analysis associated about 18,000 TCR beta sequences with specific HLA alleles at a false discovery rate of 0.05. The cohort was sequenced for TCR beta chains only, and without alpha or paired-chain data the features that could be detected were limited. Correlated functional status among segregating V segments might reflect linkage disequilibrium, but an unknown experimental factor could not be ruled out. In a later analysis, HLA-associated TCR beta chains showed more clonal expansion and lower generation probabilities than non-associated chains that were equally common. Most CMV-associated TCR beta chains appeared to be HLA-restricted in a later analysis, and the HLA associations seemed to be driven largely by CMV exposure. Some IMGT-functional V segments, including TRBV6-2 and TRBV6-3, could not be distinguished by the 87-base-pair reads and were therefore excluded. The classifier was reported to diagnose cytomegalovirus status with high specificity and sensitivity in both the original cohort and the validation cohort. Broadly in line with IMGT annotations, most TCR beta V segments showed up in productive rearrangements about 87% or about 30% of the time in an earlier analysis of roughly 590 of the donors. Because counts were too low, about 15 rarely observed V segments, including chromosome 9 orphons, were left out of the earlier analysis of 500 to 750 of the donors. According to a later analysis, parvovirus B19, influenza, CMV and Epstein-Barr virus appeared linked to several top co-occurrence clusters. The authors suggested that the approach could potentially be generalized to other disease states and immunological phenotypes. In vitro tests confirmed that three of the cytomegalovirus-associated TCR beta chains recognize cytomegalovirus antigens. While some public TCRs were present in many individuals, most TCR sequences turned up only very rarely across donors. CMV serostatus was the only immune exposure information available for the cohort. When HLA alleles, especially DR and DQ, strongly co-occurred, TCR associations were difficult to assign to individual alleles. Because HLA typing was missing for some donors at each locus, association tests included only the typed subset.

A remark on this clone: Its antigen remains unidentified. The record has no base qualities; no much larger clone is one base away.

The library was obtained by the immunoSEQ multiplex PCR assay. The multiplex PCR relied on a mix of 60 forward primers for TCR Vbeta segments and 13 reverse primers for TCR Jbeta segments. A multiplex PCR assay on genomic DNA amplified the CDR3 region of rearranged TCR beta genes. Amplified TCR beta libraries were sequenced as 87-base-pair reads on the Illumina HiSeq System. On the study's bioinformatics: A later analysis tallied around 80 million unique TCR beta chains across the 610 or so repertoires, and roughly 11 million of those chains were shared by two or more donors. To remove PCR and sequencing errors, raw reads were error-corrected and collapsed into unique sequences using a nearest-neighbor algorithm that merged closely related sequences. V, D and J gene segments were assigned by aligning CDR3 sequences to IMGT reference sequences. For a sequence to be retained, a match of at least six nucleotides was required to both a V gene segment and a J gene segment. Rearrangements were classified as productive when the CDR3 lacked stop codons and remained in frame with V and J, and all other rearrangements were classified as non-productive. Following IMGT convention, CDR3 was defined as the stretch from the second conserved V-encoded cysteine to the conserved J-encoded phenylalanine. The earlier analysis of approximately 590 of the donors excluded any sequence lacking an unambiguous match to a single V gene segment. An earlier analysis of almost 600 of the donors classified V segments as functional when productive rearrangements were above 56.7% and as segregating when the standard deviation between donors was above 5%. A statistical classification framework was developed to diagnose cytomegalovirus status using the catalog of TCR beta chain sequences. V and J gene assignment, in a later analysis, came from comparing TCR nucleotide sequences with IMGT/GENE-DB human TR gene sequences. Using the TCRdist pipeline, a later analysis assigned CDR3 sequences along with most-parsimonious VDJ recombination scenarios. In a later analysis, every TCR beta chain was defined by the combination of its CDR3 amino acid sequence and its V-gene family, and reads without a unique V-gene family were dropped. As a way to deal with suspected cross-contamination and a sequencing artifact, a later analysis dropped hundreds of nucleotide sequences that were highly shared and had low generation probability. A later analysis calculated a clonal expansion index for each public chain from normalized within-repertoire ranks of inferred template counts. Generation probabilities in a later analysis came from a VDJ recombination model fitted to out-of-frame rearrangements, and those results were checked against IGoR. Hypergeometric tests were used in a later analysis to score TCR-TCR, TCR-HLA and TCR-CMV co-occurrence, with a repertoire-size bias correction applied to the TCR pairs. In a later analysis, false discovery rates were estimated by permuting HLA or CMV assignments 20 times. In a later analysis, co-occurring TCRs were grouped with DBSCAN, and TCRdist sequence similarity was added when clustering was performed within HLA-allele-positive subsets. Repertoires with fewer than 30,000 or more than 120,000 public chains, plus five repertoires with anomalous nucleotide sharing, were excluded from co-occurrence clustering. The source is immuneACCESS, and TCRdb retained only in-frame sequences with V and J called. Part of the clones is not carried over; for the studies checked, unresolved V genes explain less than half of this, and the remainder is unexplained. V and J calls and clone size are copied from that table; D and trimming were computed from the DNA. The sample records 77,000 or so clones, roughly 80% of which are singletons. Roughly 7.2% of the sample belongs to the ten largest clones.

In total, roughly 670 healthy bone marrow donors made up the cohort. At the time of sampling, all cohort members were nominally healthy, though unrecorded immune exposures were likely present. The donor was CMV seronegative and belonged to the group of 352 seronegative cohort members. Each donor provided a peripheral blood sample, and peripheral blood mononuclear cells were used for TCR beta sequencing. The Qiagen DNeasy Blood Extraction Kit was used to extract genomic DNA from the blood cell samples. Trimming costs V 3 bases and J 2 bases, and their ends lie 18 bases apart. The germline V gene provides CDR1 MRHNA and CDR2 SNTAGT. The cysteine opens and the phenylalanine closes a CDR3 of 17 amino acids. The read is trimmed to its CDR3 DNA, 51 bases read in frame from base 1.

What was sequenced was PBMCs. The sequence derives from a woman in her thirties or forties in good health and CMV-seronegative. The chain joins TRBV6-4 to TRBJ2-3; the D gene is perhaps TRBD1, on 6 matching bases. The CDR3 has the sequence CASSEIRDKISTDTQYF. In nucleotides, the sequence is TGTGCCAGCAGTGAAATTAGGGACAAAATTTCCACAGATACGCAGTATTTT.